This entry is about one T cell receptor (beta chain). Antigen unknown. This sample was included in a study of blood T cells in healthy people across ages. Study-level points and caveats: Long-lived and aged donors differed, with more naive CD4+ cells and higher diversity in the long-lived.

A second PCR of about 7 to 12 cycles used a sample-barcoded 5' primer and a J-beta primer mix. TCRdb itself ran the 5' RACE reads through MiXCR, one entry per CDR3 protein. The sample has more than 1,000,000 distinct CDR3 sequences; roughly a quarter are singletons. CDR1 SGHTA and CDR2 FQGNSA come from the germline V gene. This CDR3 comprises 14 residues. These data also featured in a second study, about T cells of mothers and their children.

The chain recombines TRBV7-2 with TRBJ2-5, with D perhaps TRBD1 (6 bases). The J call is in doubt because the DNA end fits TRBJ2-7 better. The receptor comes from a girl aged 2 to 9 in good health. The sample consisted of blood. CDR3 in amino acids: CASSPDRIVYEQYF. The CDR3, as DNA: TGTGCCAGCAGCCCCGACAGGATCGTCTACGAGCAGTACTTC.